The rows below give T cell receptor beta chains drawn from one sample of a study of spatial heterogeneity in lung cancer. TCRdb re-called the 5' RACE reads with MiXCR, one entry per CDR3 protein. The table records about 85,000 distinct CDR3 sequences, under 25% of them present only once. Specimen: PBMCs, collected at surgery. The receptor set was obtained from a male donor with early-stage non-small cell lung cancer. Each CDR3 is given with its conserved first and last residue. The D gene is left open where the match is weak. Size is omitted from some rows. Given values are once, few, many or a class for expanded clones.

V: TRBV27
D: TRBD1
J: TRBJ1-6
size: -
CDR3: CASRPDRGNFNNSPLHF
DNA: TGTGCCAGCAGACCAGACAGGGGTAACTTTAATAATTCACCCCTCCACTTT

V: TRBV5-1
D: TRBD2
J: TRBJ2-1
size: few
CDR3: CASRSGLAGDPGEQFF
DNA: TGCGCCAGCAGGAGCGGACTAGCGGGCGATCCAGGGGAGCAGTTCTTC

V: TRBV5-1
D: -
J: TRBJ1-1
size: -
CDR3: CASSSTGITEAFF
DNA: TGCGCCAGCAGCTCCACAGGGATCACTGAAGCTTTCTTT

V: TRBV28
D: TRBD1
J: TRBJ2-1
size: -
CDR3: CASSLPRASGQGANNEQFF
DNA: TGTGCCAGCAGTTTACCCCGAGCCTCGGGACAGGGGGCGAACAATGAGCAGTTCTTC

V: TRBV6-5
D: -
J: TRBJ1-1
size: many
CDR3: CASSYKGGYTEAFF
DNA: TGTGCCAGCAGTTACAAGGGAGGCTACACTGAAGCTTTCTTT

V: TRBV20-1
D: TRBD2
J: TRBJ2-1
size: -
CDR3: CSAYSGMSSYNEQFF
DNA: TGCAGTGCGTATAGCGGGATGAGCTCCTACAATGAGCAGTTCTTC

V: TRBV12-3/TRBV12-4
D: -
J: TRBJ2-3
size: many
CDR3: CASTRDSASTQYF
DNA: TGTGCCAGCACCCGGGACTCGGCCAGTACGCAGTATTTT

V: TRBV4-2
D: -
J: TRBJ1-6
size: -
CDR3: CASSQGGHNSPLHF
DNA: TGTGCCAGCAGCCAAGGGGGCCATAATTCACCCCTCCACTTT

V: TRBV4-2
D: TRBD1
J: TRBJ2-1
size: -
CDR3: CASSQGVRGQLYNEQFF
DNA: TGTGCCAGCAGCCAGGGGGTCCGGGGACAGTTATACAATGAGCAGTTCTTC

V: TRBV14
D: -
J: TRBJ2-7
size: -
CDR3: CASSHYGQTSSYEQYF
DNA: TGTGCCAGCAGCCATTACGGACAGACATCCTCCTACGAGCAGTACTTC

V: TRBV28
D: TRBD2
J: TRBJ2-7
size: few
CDR3: CASRPPRGGRQYF
DNA: TGTGCCAGCAGGCCCCCACGCGGGGGTCGGCAGTACTTC

V: TRBV27
D: -
J: TRBJ2-6
size: -
CDR3: CASSLEATTGANVLTF
DNA: TGTGCCAGCAGTTTAGAGGCGACTACTGGGGCCAACGTCCTGACTTTC

V: TRBV7-8
D: -
J: TRBJ1-1
size: -
CDR3: CASSLVRQLNTEAFF
DNA: TGTGCCAGCAGCTTAGTGCGACAGCTGAACACTGAAGCTTTCTTT